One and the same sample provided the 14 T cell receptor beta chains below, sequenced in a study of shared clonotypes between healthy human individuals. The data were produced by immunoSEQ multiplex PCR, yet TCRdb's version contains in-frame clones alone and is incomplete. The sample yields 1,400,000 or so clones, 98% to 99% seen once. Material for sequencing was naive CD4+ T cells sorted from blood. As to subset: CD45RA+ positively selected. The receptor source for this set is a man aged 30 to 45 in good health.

Here the CDR3 reads CASSFGQTYGYTF. DNA of the CDR3: TGTGCCAGCAGCTTTGGACAGACCTATGGCTACACCTTC. The rearrangement joins TRBV7-2 to TRBJ1-2; D is possibly TRBD1 (6 bases). Germline CDR1 and CDR2: SGHTA and FQGNSA. This CDR3 contains 13 residues. Trimming cost V 3 bases and J 4 bases, with 9 bases left between them.

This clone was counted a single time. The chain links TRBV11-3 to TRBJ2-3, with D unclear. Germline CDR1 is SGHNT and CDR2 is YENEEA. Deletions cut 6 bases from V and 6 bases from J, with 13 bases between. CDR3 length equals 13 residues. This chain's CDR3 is CASSFSFRDTQYF. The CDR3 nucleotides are TGTGCCAGCAGTTTTAGTTTCAGGGATACGCAGTATTTT.

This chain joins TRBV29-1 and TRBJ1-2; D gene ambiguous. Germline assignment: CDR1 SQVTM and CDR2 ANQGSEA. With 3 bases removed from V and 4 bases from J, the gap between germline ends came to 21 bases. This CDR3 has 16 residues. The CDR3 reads CSVDKPDGKTRYGYTF. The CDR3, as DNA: TGCAGCGTTGACAAGCCGGACGGTAAAACCCGCTATGGCTACACCTTC.

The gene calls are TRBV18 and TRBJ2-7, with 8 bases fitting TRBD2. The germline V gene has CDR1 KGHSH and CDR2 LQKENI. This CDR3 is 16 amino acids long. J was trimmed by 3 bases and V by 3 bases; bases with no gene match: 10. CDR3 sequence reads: CASSPNTRTSFYEQYF. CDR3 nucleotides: TGTGCCAGCTCACCTAACACCAGGACTAGCTTCTACGAGCAGTACTTC.

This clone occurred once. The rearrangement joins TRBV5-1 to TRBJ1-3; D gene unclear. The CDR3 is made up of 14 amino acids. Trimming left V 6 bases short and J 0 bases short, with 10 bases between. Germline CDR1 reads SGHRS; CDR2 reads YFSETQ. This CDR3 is CASTSGSSGNTIYF. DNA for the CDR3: TGCGCCAGCACCTCCGGGTCCTCTGGAAACACCATATATTTT.

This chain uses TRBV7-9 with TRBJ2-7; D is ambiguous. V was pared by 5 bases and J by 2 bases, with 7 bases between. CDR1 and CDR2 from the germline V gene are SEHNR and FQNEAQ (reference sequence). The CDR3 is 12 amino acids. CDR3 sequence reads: CASSPEAYEQYF. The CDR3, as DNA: TGTGCCAGCAGCCCTGAGGCCTACGAGCAGTACTTC.

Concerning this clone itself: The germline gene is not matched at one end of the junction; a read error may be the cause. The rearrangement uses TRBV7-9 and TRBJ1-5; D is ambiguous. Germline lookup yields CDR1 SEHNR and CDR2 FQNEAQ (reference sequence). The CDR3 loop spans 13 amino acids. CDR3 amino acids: CARSSSTYQPQHF. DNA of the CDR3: TGTGCCAGAAGCTCAAGCACTTATCAGCCCCAGCATTTT.

CDR3 bases: TGTGCCAGCAGTGAAGCGCTAGCGGGAGGCGTCCAAGAGACCCAGTACTTC. Translating gives CASSEALAGGVQETQYF. The chain recombines TRBV2 with TRBJ2-5; 11 bases map to TRBD2. The germline gives CDR1 SNHLY, CDR2 FYNNEI. Trimming cost V 0 bases and J 1 base; bases outside gene matches: 4. The CDR3 runs to 17 residues. The whole variable domain, remainder taken from reference TRBV2 and TRBJ2-5, is EPEVTQTPSHQVTQMGQEVILRCVPISNHLYFYWYRQILGQKVEFLVSFYNNEISEKSEIFDDQFSVERPDGSNFTLKIRSTKLEDSAMYFCASSEALAGGVQETQYFGPGTRLLVL.

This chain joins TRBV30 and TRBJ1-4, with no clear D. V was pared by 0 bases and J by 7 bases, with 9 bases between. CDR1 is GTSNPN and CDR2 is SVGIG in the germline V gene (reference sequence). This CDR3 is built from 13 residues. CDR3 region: CAWSVRAGEKLFF. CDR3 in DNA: TGTGCCTGGAGTGTGCGGGCAGGTGAAAAACTGTTTTTT.

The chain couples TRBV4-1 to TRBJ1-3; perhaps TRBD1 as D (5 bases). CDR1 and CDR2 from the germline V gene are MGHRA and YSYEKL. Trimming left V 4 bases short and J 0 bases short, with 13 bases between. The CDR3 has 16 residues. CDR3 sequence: CASSLGDSLSGNTIYF. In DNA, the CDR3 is TGCGCCAGCAGCCTTGGAGACAGCCTCTCTGGAAACACCATATATTTT.

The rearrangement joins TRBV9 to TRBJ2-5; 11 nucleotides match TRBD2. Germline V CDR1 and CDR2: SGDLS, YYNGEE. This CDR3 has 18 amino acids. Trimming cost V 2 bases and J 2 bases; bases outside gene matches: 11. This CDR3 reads CASSVYPGLAEQQETQYF. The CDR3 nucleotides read TGTGCCAGCAGCGTTTACCCGGGACTAGCGGAACAGCAAGAGACCCAGTACTTC.

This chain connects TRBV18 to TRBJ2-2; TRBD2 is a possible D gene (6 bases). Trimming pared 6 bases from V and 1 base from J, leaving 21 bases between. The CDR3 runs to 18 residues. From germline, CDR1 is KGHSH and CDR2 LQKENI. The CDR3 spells CASSPRAWTNGNTGELFF. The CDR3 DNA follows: TGTGCCAGCTCCCCGCGAGCATGGACTAACGGGAACACCGGGGAGCTGTTTTTT. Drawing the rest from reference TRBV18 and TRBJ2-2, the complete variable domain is NAGVMQNPRHLVRRRGQEARLRCSPMKGHSHVYWYRQLPEEGLKFMVYLQKENIIDESGMPKERFSAEFPKEGPSILRIQQVVRGDSAAYFCASSPRAWTNGNTGELFFGEGSRLTVL.

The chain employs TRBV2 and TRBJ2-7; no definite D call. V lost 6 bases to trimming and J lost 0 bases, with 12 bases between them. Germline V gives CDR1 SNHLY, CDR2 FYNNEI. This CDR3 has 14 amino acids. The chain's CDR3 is CASSIRLSSYEQYF. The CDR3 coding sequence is TGTGCCAGCAGCATACGACTGAGCTCCTACGAGCAGTACTTC.

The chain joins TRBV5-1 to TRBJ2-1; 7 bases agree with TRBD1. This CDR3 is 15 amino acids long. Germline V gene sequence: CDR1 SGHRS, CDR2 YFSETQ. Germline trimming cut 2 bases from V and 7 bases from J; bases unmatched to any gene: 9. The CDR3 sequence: CASSFSGTELNEQFF. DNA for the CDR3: TGCGCCAGCAGCTTTTCCGGGACAGAGTTAAATGAGCAGTTCTTC.